This TCR beta chain was observed in a study of siplizumab effects on memory and regulatory T cells. This CDR3 spans 14 amino acids. V shed 6 bases, J shed 5 bases, and the junction held 6 bases outside the gene matches. The germline CDR1 and CDR2 sequences are KGHSH and LQKENI. Roughly 99,000 TCR templates underwent assay in each sample. The assay was immunoSEQ multiplex PCR, and TCRdb's table has in-frame clones only and misses some. The data contain 90,000 to 120,000 clones, 94% of them singletons. As concerns this clone: Its specificity is not known.

General observations from the study: Siplizumab significantly reduced alloreactive sequences traceable to unstimulated CD4+ memory cells. Among mappable alloreactive CD4+ clones, the Treg-derived fraction averaged around 70% with siplizumab versus approximately 26% in controls. Naive T cells were seemingly more diverse than memory cells, and major contributions to the alloresponse seemed to be made by them.

Sequenced sample: Tregs sorted from blood. The sequence derives from a human donor in good health. The chain links TRBV18 to TRBJ2-1; 8 bases map to TRBD2. The CDR3, as DNA: TGTGCCAGCTCTCTAACTAGCGGTCACAATGAGCAGTTCTTC. Translation: CASSLTSGHNEQFF.